These 17 T cell receptor beta chains were sequenced from one sample in a study of T cell repertoires in cytomegalovirus infection. Via MiXCR, TCRdb re-called the reads, giving one row per CDR3 protein. The sample has approximately 750,000 distinct CDR3 sequences, roughly 36% seen once; the top ten hold 2.5% to 3.5%. The sequenced material came from PBMCs. The receptors derive from a human donor in good health (CMV status not recorded). Some clones in this sample may be carry-over from other donors' samples.

This clonotype was picked up many times. The V call is TRBV7-6, the J call TRBJ2-5, with 12 positions matching TRBD2. CDR3 length: 16 amino acids. The V gene end was trimmed by 2 bases and the J gene end by 2 bases; junction bases not matched to a gene: 3. In germline, CDR1 is SGHVS, CDR2 FNYEAQ. This CDR3 reads CASSLFGTSGQETQYF. Written as DNA, the CDR3 is TGTGCCAGCAGCTTATTCGGGACTAGCGGGCAAGAGACCCAGTACTTC.

The V gene is TRBV4-1, the J gene TRBJ1-2; maybe TRBD1 (5 bases). Trimming cost V 0 bases and J 4 bases, with 12 bases left between them. Looked up from germline, CDR1 is MGHRA and CDR2 is YSYEKL. CDR3 length: 15 amino acids. This chain's CDR3 is CASSQEGTVAYGYTF. DNA for the CDR3: TGCGCCAGCAGCCAAGAGGGGACGGTCGCCTATGGCTACACCTTC.

This clonotype was seen many times. The genes are TRBV10-3 and TRBJ2-4; possible D gene TRBD1, 7 bases. V gave up 3 bases and J gave up 9 bases, with 15 bases separating them. The CDR3 has 14 residues. Germline values: CDR1 ENHRY, CDR2 SYGVKD. The CDR3 nucleotides are TGTGCCATCAGTGATTTGGGGGGACAGCGCATTCAGTACTTC. It specifies CAISDLGGQRIQYF.

Only a few counts were recorded for this clonotype. CDR3 sequence: CASSLDIIARAGDTQYF. CDR3 in DNA: TGTGCCAGCAGTTTAGATATCATAGCTAGGGCGGGAGATACGCAGTATTTT. This chain uses TRBV6-2 or TRBV6-3 with TRBJ2-3, with TRBD2 as a possible D gene (5 bases). Trimming shortened V by 4 bases and J by 5 bases, and 22 bases separated the two germline ends. The CDR3 is made up of 17 amino acids. The germline V gene has CDR1 MNHEY and CDR2 SVGEGT.

This clonotype was counted between two and nine times. The chain uses TRBV3-1 and TRBJ1-4; no definite D call. Germline CDR1 and CDR2: LGHDT and YNNKEL (reference sequence). The ends were cut back, 5 bases at V and 8 bases at J, with 15 bases in the middle. The CDR3 is made up of 14 amino acids. CDR3 in amino acids: CASSTREAGEKLFF. CDR3 in DNA: TGTGCCAGCAGCACCCGGGAGGCTGGCGAAAAACTGTTTTTT.

Note on this clonotype: A much larger clone lies one base from this, so it may be a read error. The missing conserved phenylalanine or tryptophan at the end of this CDR3 makes a read error likely. V and J are TRBV12-3 or TRBV12-4 and TRBJ2-7, with 7 bases lining up with TRBD2. Trimming removed 6 bases from V and 3 bases from J; junction bases left unmatched: 29. This CDR3 comprises 21 residues. CDR3 nucleotides: TGTGCCAGCAGCGCCCGGGGAGGGGCCATTATGGAGAAGACCTCTATCTACGAGCAGTACTCC. Translated: CASSARGGAIMEKTSIYEQYS.

The chain combines TRBV10-3 with TRBJ1-2; a possible D gene is TRBD1 (5 bases). Per the germline V gene, CDR1 is ENHRY and CDR2 is SYGVKD. V gave up 0 bases and J gave up 4 bases, with 15 bases separating them. This CDR3 is built from 16 residues. The CDR3 nucleotides are TGTGCCATCAGTGAGTCGAGGGACCTCGGCGCCTATGGCTACACCTTC. It translates to CAISESRDLGAYGYTF.

CDR3 amino acids: CASSFQGGQVRTYF. CDR3 in DNA: TGTGCCAGCAGTTTCCAGGGCGGTCAGGTCCGCACGTATTTT. The V call is TRBV27, the J call TRBJ2-3; D might be TRBD1 (5 bases). Trimming shortened V by 3 bases and J by 14 bases, and 21 bases separated the two germline ends. The germline V gene has CDR1 MNHEY and CDR2 SMNVEV (reference sequence). This CDR3 has 14 amino acids.

This clonotype was recorded a few times. The V gene is TRBV18, the J gene TRBJ1-5; TRBD1 matches 11 bases. The CDR3 runs to 19 residues. Germline V gene data show CDR1 as KGHSH and CDR2 as LQKENI. The ends lost 3 bases at V and 1 base at J; junction bases unmatched: 11. The CDR3 loop is CASSPAGTGGLRSNQPQHF. In DNA form, the CDR3 reads TGTGCCAGCTCACCGGCCGGGACAGGGGGACTAAGGAGCAATCAGCCCCAGCATTTT.

V usage is TRBV2 and J usage is TRBJ1-6; a possible D gene is TRBD1 (5 bases). Trimming took off 0 bases at V and 7 bases at J, with 10 bases between the two ends. The V gene's germline CDR1 is SNHLY and CDR2 FYNNEI. This CDR3 comprises 15 residues. The CDR3 coding sequence is TGTGCCAGCAGTGAAGCGGGGGGTCGGAATTCACCCCTCCACTTT. Protein sequence: CASSEAGGRNSPLHF.

The V call is TRBV4-1, the J call TRBJ1-1; D not resolved. CDR3 length: 13 amino acids. The V end was cut by 1 base, the J end by 4 bases, with 7 bases between. Germline V CDR1 and CDR2: MGHRA, YSYEKL. CDR3 sequence (DNA): TGCGCCAGCAGCCAAGGTCCCCCCACTGAAGCTTTCTTT. This codes for CASSQGPPTEAFF.

The CDR3 region is CASSLGATLQETQYF. As DNA, the CDR3 is TGTGCCAGCAGTTTGGGGGCCACCCTCCAAGAGACCCAGTACTTC. The chain joins TRBV27 to TRBJ2-5; TRBD1 might be the D (6 bases). The CDR3 has 15 amino acids. Looked up from germline, CDR1 is MNHEY and CDR2 is SMNVEV (reference sequence). Trimming shortened V by 3 bases and J by 1 base, and 12 bases separated the two germline ends.

This chain joins TRBV7-9 and TRBJ2-7, with D perhaps matching TRBD1 (6 bases). Germline V CDR1 and CDR2: SEHNR, FQNEAQ (reference sequence). V gave up 5 bases and J gave up 3 bases, with 17 bases separating them. The CDR3 has 15 residues. The CDR3 DNA reads TGTGCCAGCAGCCTAACAGGACAGAGGGGCTACGAGCAGTACTTC. Translation: CASSLTGQRGYEQYF. The full variable domain, completed using reference TRBV7-9 and TRBJ2-7, is DTGVSQNPRHKITKRGQNVTFRCDPISEHNRLYWYRQTLGQGPEFLTYFQNEAQLEKSRLLSDRFSAERPKGSFSTLEIQRTEQGDSAMYLCASSLTGQRGYEQYFGPGTRLTVT.

In its sample, this clonotype was seen many times. V is TRBV7-2 and J is TRBJ1-3; D remains unclear. CDR3 size: 12 residues. CDR1 is SGHTA, CDR2 FQGNSA, per germline. V lost 6 bases, J lost 4 bases, and 7 bases lay in between. DNA of the CDR3: TGTGCCAGCAGTACAGAGGGAAACACCATATATTTT. Translated: CASSTEGNTIYF.

The chain uses TRBV11-2 and TRBJ1-3; D remains unclear. From germline, CDR1 is SGHAT and CDR2 FQNNGV. V lost 10 bases, J lost 3 bases, and 10 bases lay in between. The CDR3 is made up of 12 amino acids. In DNA, the CDR3 is TGTGCCACCAGGTTGTATGGAAACACCATATATTTT. This encodes CATRLYGNTIYF.

This rearrangement joins TRBV7-6 to TRBJ1-2; D possibly corresponds to TRBD1 (5 bases). Trimming stripped 1 base from V and 7 bases from J, with 13 bases between. Germline V gene lookup returns CDR1 SGHVS and CDR2 FNYEAQ. This CDR3 has 14 residues. The CDR3 is CASSLGPGCIGYTF. The DNA of the CDR3 is TGTGCCAGCAGCTTAGGGCCAGGGTGCATTGGCTACACCTTC.

The CDR3 is CSASDSGRLGNTIYF. CDR3 coding DNA: TGCAGTGCTAGTGACAGTGGCCGCCTTGGAAACACCATATATTTT. This chain links TRBV20-1 with TRBJ1-3, with TRBD1 as a possible D gene (5 bases). Germline lookup yields CDR1 DFQATT and CDR2 SNEGSKA (reference sequence). The CDR3 spans 15 residues. The V end lost 3 bases, the J end lost 3 bases, and 15 bases lay between the germline ends.